The source of this T cell receptor (beta chain) is a study of OX40 agonist ivuxolimab in advanced cancers. Findings and caveats of the study: Certain nonresponders additionally had low normalized T-cell clonal expansion.

About this clone: No antigen is known for it.

Peripheral blood came from all dose cohorts at three timepoints. Using immunoSEQ multiplex PCR, the repertoire was profiled, and TCRdb retains in-frame clones only, with some absent. Here the sample spans tens of thousands of clones, nearly 90% being singletons. The length of the CDR3 is 13 residues. Germline CDR1 and CDR2: MDHEN and SYDVKM. Trimming removed 6 bases at V and 7 bases at J, with 16 bases between. J is TRBJ2-7 and V is TRBV28, with TRBD1 as a possible D gene (5 bases). Material: CD4+ or CD8+ T cells sorted from blood, obtained in a trial of the OX40 agonist ivuxolimab. The clonotype originates from an adult with an advanced solid tumor such as melanoma, head and neck, liver or kidney cancer. CDR3 DNA: TGTGCCAGCAGCCAGGGAACCCAATGGGAGCAGTACTTC. It translates to CASSQGTQWEQYF.